Each of the 24 T cell receptor beta chains below was sequenced from the same sample in a study of T cell repertoires in cytomegalovirus infection (dated by TCRdb to the late 2010s). Sample treatment or condition, as interpreted from the label and publication: in vitro stimulation with specific CMV peptide epitopes to enrich CMV-specific T cells. These receptors lack a known antigen. Sequencer: Illumina HiSeq 1500. The public reads were reanalyzed by TCRdb: fastp trimming at Q25, MiXCR alignment, in-frame beta chains only. All rows with the same CDR3 protein become a single entry with the most common DNA and genes. The table for this sample lists hundreds of thousands of distinct CDR3 sequences; roughly 42% of them were counted only once. Roughly two fifths of the sample rests with the top ten. The sample in question was cultured PBMCs, obtained from culture after CMV antigen stimulation. The source is a human donor in good health (CMV status not recorded). Some clones in this sample may be carry-over from other donors' samples.

This clonotype was recorded a few times. The CDR3, as DNA: TGTGCCAGCCCTTTTGCGGGGAGGCAGCCCCAGCATTTT. Protein sequence: CASPFAGRQPQHF. This sequence joins TRBV2 and TRBJ1-5; D is unclear. V was cut by 8 bases and J by 7 bases, with 15 bases left in between. There are 13 residues in the CDR3. Germline loops: CDR1 SNHLY, CDR2 FYNNEI.

This clonotype was seen only a few times. The chain is built from TRBV6-2 or TRBV6-3 and TRBJ2-1, with D uncertain. The CDR3 sequence is 13 residues long. Germline V gives CDR1 MNHEY, CDR2 SVGEGT. The V end lost 2 bases, the J end lost 5 bases, and 7 bases lay between the germline ends. CDR3 protein: CASSYLSDNEQFF. DNA of the CDR3: TGTGCCAGCAGTTACCTGTCCGACAATGAGCAGTTCTTC.

This sequence joins TRBV6-2 or TRBV6-3 and TRBJ1-5, with a tentative D call TRBD1 (5 bases). V was shortened by 6 bases and J by 8 bases, with 17 bases between the two germline ends. The CDR3 totals 14 residues. Germline loops: CDR1 MNHEY, CDR2 SVGEGT. As DNA, the CDR3 is TGTGCCAGCAGCCGGGACTCAGATCGGGAGCCCCAGCATTTT. This translates into CASSRDSDREPQHF.

The sample holds a few counts of this clonotype. This rearrangement joins TRBV6-1 to TRBJ2-3, with D maybe TRBD2 (6 bases). The CDR3 has 16 residues. Between the trimmed V and J ends, which lost 0 bases and 0 bases, there was a span of 10 bases. Germline CDR1 is MNHNS and CDR2 is SASEGT. The CDR3 here is CASSEAGGASTDTQYF. As DNA, the CDR3 is TGTGCCAGCAGTGAAGCAGGCGGGGCTAGCACAGATACGCAGTATTTT.

The chain recombines TRBV6-9 with TRBJ2-1; TRBD2 aligns across 7 bases. The CDR3 covers 15 residues. With 2 bases clipped from V and 8 bases from J, the junction kept 9 bases outside the gene matches. In germline, CDR1 is MNHGY, CDR2 SVAAGI. CDR3 in amino acids: CASSYRGRARDEQFF. For the CDR3, the DNA is TGTGCCAGCAGTTATAGAGGGAGGGCCCGGGATGAGCAGTTCTTC.

The rearrangement links TRBV6-5 to TRBJ2-7, with TRBD1 matching 11 bases. CDR1 is MNHEY, CDR2 SVGAGI, per germline. The CDR3 consists of 15 residues. Unmatched junction bases numbered 2, after V lost 2 bases and J lost 2 bases. CDR3 sequence: CASSYRDRGAYEQYF. In nucleotides, the CDR3 is TGTGCCAGCAGTTACAGGGACAGGGGGGCCTACGAGCAGTACTTC.

The chain recombines TRBV5-4 with TRBJ2-3; D is possibly TRBD2 (6 bases). Trimming took off 4 bases at V and 4 bases at J, with 16 bases between the two ends. The CDR3 length is 15 residues. Germline CDR1 is SGHNT and CDR2 is YYREEE (reference sequence). CDR3 sequence: CASSTSGGGADTQYF. CDR3 DNA sequence: TGTGCCAGCAGCACAAGCGGAGGAGGGGCAGATACGCAGTATTTT.

This rearrangement joins TRBV19 to TRBJ1-2; D gene ambiguous. V was cut by 10 bases and J by 6 bases, with 21 bases left in between. Per the germline V gene, CDR1 is LNHDA and CDR2 is SQIVND (reference sequence). CDR3 length equals 14 residues. The CDR3 bases are TGTGCCACCCTAGGACCCAAGAACGACAATGGCTACACCTTC. As protein: CATLGPKNDNGYTF. Variable domain in full (rest from reference TRBV19 and TRBJ1-2): DGGITQSPKYLFRKEGQNVTLSCEQNLNHDAMYWYRQDPGQGLRLIYYSQIVNDFQKGDIAEGYSVSREKKESFPLTVTSAQKNPTAFYLCATLGPKNDNGYTFGSGTRLTVV.

V usage is TRBV5-6 and J usage is TRBJ2-7, with D perhaps TRBD2 (6 bases). The germline CDR1 and CDR2 sequences are SGHDT and YYEEEE. Trimming removed 4 bases from V and 2 bases from J, with 13 bases in between. The CDR3 sequence is 14 residues long. In DNA, the CDR3 is TGTGCCAGCAGCGTCTCGGGGGAGCCCTACGAGCAGTACTTC. Residues: CASSVSGEPYEQYF. Variable domain in full (rest from reference TRBV5-6 and TRBJ2-7): DAGVTQSPTHLIKTRGQQVTLRCSPKSGHDTVSWYQQALGQGPQFIFQYYEEEERQRGNFPDRFSGHQFPNYSSELNVNALLLGDSALYLCASSVSGEPYEQYFGPGTRLTVT.

The chain has TRBV7-9 and TRBJ2-2; perhaps TRBD2 as D (6 bases). Trimming took off 3 bases at V and 6 bases at J, with 14 bases between the two ends. Germline CDR1 is SEHNR and CDR2 is FQNEAQ (reference sequence). CDR3 length equals 15 residues. This CDR3 is CASSFYGRGAGELFF. In DNA form, the CDR3 reads TGTGCCAGCAGCTTTTACGGGAGAGGGGCCGGGGAGCTGTTTTTT.

V usage is TRBV7-6 and J usage is TRBJ2-1; 8 bases are a match to TRBD2. J was trimmed by 8 bases and V by 4 bases; bases with no gene match: 10. Germline CDR1 is SGHVS and CDR2 is FNYEAQ. This CDR3 has 15 amino acids. The CDR3 region is CASSSTGGPVHEQFF. CDR3 coding DNA: TGTGCCAGCAGCTCTACGGGAGGGCCGGTACATGAGCAGTTCTTC.

J is TRBJ2-3 and V is TRBV7-2; TRBD2 matches 7 bases. This CDR3 is built from 16 residues. V gave up 5 bases and J gave up 1 base; unmatched junction bases: 9. Germline CDR1 is SGHTA and CDR2 is FQGNSA. CDR3 amino acids: CASSPRRLAGTDTQYF. CDR3 sequence (DNA): TGTGCCAGCAGCCCGCGTCGGCTAGCGGGCACAGATACGCAGTATTTT.

The chain carries TRBV28 and TRBJ2-1, with D possibly being TRBD1 or TRBD2 (5 bases each). The CDR3 loop spans 13 amino acids. V lost 6 bases and J lost 8, with 14 bases in between. Per the germline V gene, CDR1 is MDHEN and CDR2 is SYDVKM. The CDR3 coding sequence is TGTGCCAGCAGAGATTGGGGGTCGGATGAGCAGTTCTTC. Translation gives CASRDWGSDEQFF.

This clonotype has only a few counts. The chain links TRBV12-3 or TRBV12-4 to TRBJ2-1; 9 bases map to TRBD2. The CDR3 has 14 residues. V gave up 0 bases and J gave up 15 bases; unmatched junction bases: 9. The CDR3 sequence is CASSLALGGLARFF. Written as DNA, the CDR3 is TGTGCCAGCAGTTTAGCGCTGGGGGGACTAGCTCGGTTCTTC.

The chain couples TRBV20-1 to TRBJ2-7; 9 bases align to TRBD1. V was clipped by 0 bases and J by 5 bases; unmatched bases: 17. The CDR3 has 18 amino acids. Germline V gene sequence: CDR1 DFQATT, CDR2 SNEGSKA (reference sequence). The CDR3 DNA follows: TGCAGTGCTAGAGATTGGGGAGGAAGACAGGGGGTGCCGAACGAGCAGTACTTC. Amino acid sequence: CSARDWGGRQGVPNEQYF.

The chain combines TRBV7-2 with TRBJ2-1; possibly TRBD2 for D (6 bases). CDR1 and CDR2 from the germline V gene are SGHTA and FQGNSA. Trimming pared 6 bases from V and 4 bases from J, leaving 16 bases between. The CDR3 spans 15 residues. CDR3 sequence reads: CASRARDWEYNEQFF. In DNA, the CDR3 is TGTGCCAGCAGAGCTCGGGACTGGGAATACAATGAGCAGTTCTTC.

This clonotype was observed a few times. The CDR3: CSARDGSTPYGYTF. CDR3 nucleotides: TGCAGTGCTAGAGATGGAAGTACACCCTATGGCTACACCTTC. The rearrangement joins TRBV20-1 to TRBJ1-2; no clear D gene. This CDR3 is 14 amino acids long. Trimming pared 0 bases from V and 4 bases from J, leaving 12 bases between. The germline gives CDR1 DFQATT, CDR2 SNEGSKA (reference sequence).

This clonotype was seen more than once but under ten times. This rearrangement joins TRBV2 to TRBJ1-5; D uncertain. The germline V gene encodes CDR1 SNHLY and CDR2 FYNNEI. This CDR3 contains 12 residues. The V end lost 4 bases, the J end lost 7 bases, and 8 bases lay between the germline ends. CDR3 protein: CASSGQRQPQHF. The CDR3 nucleotides are TGTGCCAGCAGTGGTCAAAGGCAGCCCCAGCATTTT.

In this sample, this clonotype turned up once. The chain joins TRBV27 to TRBJ2-7; 13 bases fit TRBD2. The CDR3 sequence is 18 residues long. In germline, CDR1 is MNHEY, CDR2 SMNVEV (reference sequence). With V trimmed by 4 bases and J by 1 base, 10 bases remained unmatched. CDR3 residues: CASSSTGLAGDSSYEQYF. The CDR3 region has the DNA TGTGCCAGCAGTTCGACCGGACTAGCGGGAGATTCGTCCTACGAGCAGTACTTC.

About this clonotype itself: At one end, the junction sequence differs from germline, possibly due to a read error. The CDR3 sequence is CASSLAPGAQETQYF. In DNA, the CDR3 is TGTGCCAGCAGCCTAGCGCCTGGCGCCCAAGAGACCCAGTACTTC. The chain has TRBV7-2 and TRBJ2-5; possibly TRBD2 for D (6 bases). The CDR3 sequence is 15 residues long. Germline values: CDR1 SGHTA, CDR2 FQGNSA.

A few counts support this clonotype. The chain carries TRBV29-1 and TRBJ2-3; tentatively, D is TRBD1 or TRBD2 (5 bases each). Germline CDR1 reads SQVTM; CDR2 reads ANQGSEA. CDR3 length: 14 residues. Deletions cut 8 bases from V and 1 base from J, with 16 bases between. In nucleotides, the CDR3 is TGCAGCATGCGGCCGGGACCAGGCACAGATACGCAGTATTTT. This sequence encodes CSMRPGPGTDTQYF.

The chain is built from TRBV7-6 and TRBJ1-4, with D unresolved. V gave up 5 bases and J gave up 0 bases, with 22 bases separating them. The length of the CDR3 is 19 residues. Germline CDR1 and CDR2: SGHVS and FNYEAQ. The CDR3 here is CASSRYIPREGPTNEKLFF. The CDR3 nucleotides read TGTGCCAGCAGCCGATACATCCCCCGGGAGGGCCCAACTAATGAAAAACTGTTTTTT.

This clonotype was detected only a few times. The V gene is TRBV6-1, the J gene TRBJ2-2; no clear D. The V end was cut by 1 base, the J end by 6 bases, with 3 bases between. The CDR3 is made up of 12 amino acids. Germline V gene sequence: CDR1 MNHNS, CDR2 SASEGT. The CDR3 sequence: CASSEGPGELFF. The CDR3 DNA follows: TGTGCCAGCAGTGAAGGGCCCGGGGAGCTGTTTTTT.

The chain is built from TRBV2 and TRBJ2-5; D is unresolved. This CDR3 is 15 amino acids long. Deletions cut 4 bases from V and 5 bases from J, with 17 bases between. Germline V gene sequence: CDR1 SNHLY, CDR2 FYNNEI. This CDR3 is CASSVNQYSGETQYF. CDR3 sequence (DNA): TGTGCCAGCAGTGTAAACCAGTACTCCGGGGAGACCCAGTACTTC. Variable domain in full (rest from reference TRBV2 and TRBJ2-5): EPEVTQTPSHQVTQMGQEVILRCVPISNHLYFYWYRQILGQKVEFLVSFYNNEISEKSEIFDDQFSVERPDGSNFTLKIRSTKLEDSAMYFCASSVNQYSGETQYFGPGTRLLVL.